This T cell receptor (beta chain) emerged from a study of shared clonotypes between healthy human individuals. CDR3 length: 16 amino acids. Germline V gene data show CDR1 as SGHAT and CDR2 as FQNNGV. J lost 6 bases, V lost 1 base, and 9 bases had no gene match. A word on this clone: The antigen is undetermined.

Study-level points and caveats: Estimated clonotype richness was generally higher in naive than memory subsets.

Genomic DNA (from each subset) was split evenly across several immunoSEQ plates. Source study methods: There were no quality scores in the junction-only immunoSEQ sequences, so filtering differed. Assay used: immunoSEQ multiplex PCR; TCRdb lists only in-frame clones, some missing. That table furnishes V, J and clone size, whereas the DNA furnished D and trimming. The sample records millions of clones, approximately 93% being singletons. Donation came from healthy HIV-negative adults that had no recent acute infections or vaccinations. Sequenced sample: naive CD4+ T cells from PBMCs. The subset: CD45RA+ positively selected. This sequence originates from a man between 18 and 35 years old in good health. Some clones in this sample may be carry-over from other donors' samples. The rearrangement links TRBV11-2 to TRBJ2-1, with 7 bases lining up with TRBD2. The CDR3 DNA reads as TGTGCCAGCAGCTTAGTTGGGGCTAGCGGAAGCAATGAGCAGTTCTTC. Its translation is CASSLVGASGSNEQFF. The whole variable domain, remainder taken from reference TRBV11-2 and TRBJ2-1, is EAGVAQSPRYKIIEKRQSVAFWCNPISGHATLYWYQQILGQGPKLLIQFQNNGVVDDSQLPKDRFSAERLKGVDSTLKIQPAKLEDSAVYLCASSLVGASGSNEQFFGPGTRLTVL.